This T cell receptor beta chain was sequenced in a study of T cell changes during pregnancy in multiple sclerosis. The assay was immunoSEQ multiplex PCR, and TCRdb's table has in-frame clones only and misses some. The sample yields 48,000 or so clones, 88% seen once. The CDR3 covers 15 residues. The germline gives CDR1 GTSNPN, CDR2 SVGIG (reference sequence). The V end was cut by 3 bases, the J end by 4 bases, with 16 bases between. This rearrangement joins TRBV30 to TRBJ1-3; D not certain. The source was CD4+ T cells from peripheral blood mononuclear cells, collected in the second trimester of pregnancy. The clonotype originates from a female donor with multiple sclerosis, enrolled in a pregnancy study. In DNA form, the CDR3 reads TGTGCCTGGAGATCAGGAACGAACTTGGGAAACACCATATATTTT. This gives the protein CAWRSGTNLGNTIYF.